The following is a TCR beta chain sequence with its context. CDR3 length equals 11 residues. Trimming stripped 4 bases from V and 11 bases from J, with 9 bases between. Per germline, CDR1 SGDLS and CDR2 YYNGEE. The source of the sample is a study of blood T cell repertoires in COVID-19. Study information: T cells, B-cell-depleted T cells, or PBMCs provided the cDNA or gDNA that served as material.

Study processing details: Quantification of nucleated cells was approximated via reference gene primer amplification. Produced via immunoSEQ multiplex PCR; TCRdb's table is partial and in-frame only. V, J and clone size derive from that table, while D and trimming were established from the DNA sequence. This table has roughly 52,000 clones, roughly 85% appearing once. Sequenced material: peripheral blood. This TCR was sampled from a human donor in a cohort sampled during active or convalescent COVID-19. The chain joins TRBV9 to TRBJ1-4, with TRBD1 as a possible D gene (5 bases). As DNA, the CDR3 is TGTGCCAGCAGCTCGCCAGGGAAACTGTTTTTT. It translates to CASSSPGKLFF.